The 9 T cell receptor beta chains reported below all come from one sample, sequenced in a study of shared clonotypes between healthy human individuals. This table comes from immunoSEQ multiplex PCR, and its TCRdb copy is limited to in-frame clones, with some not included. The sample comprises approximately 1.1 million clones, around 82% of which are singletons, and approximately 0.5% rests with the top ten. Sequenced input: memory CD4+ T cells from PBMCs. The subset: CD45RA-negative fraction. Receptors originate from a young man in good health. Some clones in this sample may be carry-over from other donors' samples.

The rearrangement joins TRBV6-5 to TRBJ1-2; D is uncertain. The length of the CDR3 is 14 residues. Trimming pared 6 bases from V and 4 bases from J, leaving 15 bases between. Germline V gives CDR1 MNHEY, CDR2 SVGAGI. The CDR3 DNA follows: TGTGCCAGCAGCCGTGGGAGGGAAGGCTATGGCTACACCTTC. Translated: CASSRGREGYGYTF.

This CDR3 is CASRNLGRLTEAFF. In DNA, the CDR3 is TGTGCCAGTAGAAACCTGGGACGGCTGACTGAAGCTTTCTTT. The chain links TRBV6-1 to TRBJ1-1; a weak D match, TRBD1 (5 bases). CDR3 length: 14 residues. Trimming shortened V by 9 bases and J by 5 bases, and 19 bases separated the two germline ends. Per germline, CDR1 MNHNS and CDR2 SASEGT.

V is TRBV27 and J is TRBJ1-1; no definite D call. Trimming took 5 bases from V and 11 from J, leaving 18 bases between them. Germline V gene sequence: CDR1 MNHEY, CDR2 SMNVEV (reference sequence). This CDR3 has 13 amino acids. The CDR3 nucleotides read TGTGCCAGCAGTCCCCGCCGGCGAGGAGACGCTTTCTTT. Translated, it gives CASSPRRRGDAFF.

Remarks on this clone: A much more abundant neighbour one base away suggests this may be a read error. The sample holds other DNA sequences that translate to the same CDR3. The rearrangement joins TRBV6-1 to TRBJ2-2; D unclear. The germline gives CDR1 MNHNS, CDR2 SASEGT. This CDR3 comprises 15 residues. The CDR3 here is CASSEYGVNTGELFF. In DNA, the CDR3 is TGCGCCAGCAGTGAATATGGAGTAAACACCGGGGAGCTGTTTTTT.

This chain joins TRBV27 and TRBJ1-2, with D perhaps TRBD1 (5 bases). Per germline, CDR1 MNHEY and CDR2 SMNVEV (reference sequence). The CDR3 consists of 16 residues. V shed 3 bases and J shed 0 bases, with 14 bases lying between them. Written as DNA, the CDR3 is TGTGCCAGCAGTTTCGGAGGGGCCTTGTCTAACTATGGCTACACCTTC. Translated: CASSFGGALSNYGYTF.

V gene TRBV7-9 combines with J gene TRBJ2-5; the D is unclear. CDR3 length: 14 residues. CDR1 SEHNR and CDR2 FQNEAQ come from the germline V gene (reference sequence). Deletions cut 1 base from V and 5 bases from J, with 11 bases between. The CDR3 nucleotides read TGTGCCAGCAGCTTAGTCCCCCTCCGGGAGACCCAGTACTTC. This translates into CASSLVPLRETQYF. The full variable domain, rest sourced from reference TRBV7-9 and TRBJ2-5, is DTGVSQNPRHKITKRGQNVTFRCDPISEHNRLYWYRQTLGQGPEFLTYFQNEAQLEKSRLLSDRFSAERPKGSFSTLEIQRTEQGDSAMYLCASSLVPLRETQYFGPGTRLLVL.

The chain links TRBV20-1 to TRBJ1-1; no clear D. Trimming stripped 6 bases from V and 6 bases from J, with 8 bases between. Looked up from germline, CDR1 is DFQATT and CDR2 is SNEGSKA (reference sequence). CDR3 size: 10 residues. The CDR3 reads CSAVKSEAFF. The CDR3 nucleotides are TGCAGTGCCGTCAAGTCTGAAGCTTTCTTT.

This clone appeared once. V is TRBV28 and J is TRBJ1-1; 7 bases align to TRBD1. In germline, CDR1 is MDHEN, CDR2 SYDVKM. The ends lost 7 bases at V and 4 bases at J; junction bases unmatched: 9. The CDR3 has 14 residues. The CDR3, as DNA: TGTGCCAGCAAGCCCGGGACAGTGCTCACTGAAGCTTTCTTT. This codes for CASKPGTVLTEAFF.

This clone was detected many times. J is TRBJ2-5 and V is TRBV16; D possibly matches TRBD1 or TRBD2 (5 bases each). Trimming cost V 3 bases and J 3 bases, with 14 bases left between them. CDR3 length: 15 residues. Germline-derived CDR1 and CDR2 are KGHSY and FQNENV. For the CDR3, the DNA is TGTGCCAGCAGCCACCCTGCGAGAGGGGAAGAGACCCAGTACTTC. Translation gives CASSHPARGEETQYF. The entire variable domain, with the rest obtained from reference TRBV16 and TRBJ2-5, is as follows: GEEVAQTPKHLVRGEGQKAKLYCAPIKGHSYVFWYQQVLKNEFKFLISFQNENVFDETGMPKERFSAKCLPNSPCSLEIQATKLEDSAVYFCASSHPARGEETQYFGPGTRLLVL.